This entry lists 20 T cell receptor beta chains sequenced from one sample in a study of cytomegalovirus exposure and HLA in healthy donors. Primers: 60 Vbeta forward and 13 Jbeta reverse. Produced via immunoSEQ multiplex PCR; TCRdb's table is partial and in-frame only. Among approximately 120,000 clones, 73% were seen once, and the ten largest hold roughly 8%. Sequenced material: PBMCs. Every receptor here comes from a man aged 40-49 years in good health and CMV-seronegative.

The V and J genes are TRBV4-2 and TRBJ2-7; TRBD2 matches at 11 bases. The germline CDR1 and CDR2 sequences are LGHNA and YNFKEQ. The V segment lost 1 base and the J segment 1 base; nucleotides outside the gene matches: 3. The length of the CDR3 is 16 residues. The CDR3 here is CASSQVGTSGSYEQYF. In DNA, the CDR3 is TGTGCCAGCAGCCAAGTAGGGACTAGCGGATCCTACGAGCAGTACTTC.

V usage is TRBV5-4 and J usage is TRBJ2-7; TRBD2 is a possible D gene (5 bases). CDR1 is SGHNT and CDR2 is YYREEE in the germline V gene (reference sequence). Trimming shortened V by 4 bases and J by 3 bases, and 11 bases separated the two germline ends. CDR3 length equals 13 residues. CDR3 DNA: TGTGCCAGCAGCCTAGGACGGGACTACGAGCAGTACTTC. Encoded protein: CASSLGRDYEQYF.

This clone has a handful of counts. V gene TRBV29-1 combines with J gene TRBJ2-7; D perhaps matches TRBD1 (6 bases). The V end lost 5 bases, the J end lost 3 bases, and 8 bases lay between the germline ends. Germline CDR1 is SQVTM and CDR2 is ANQGSEA. The CDR3 loop spans 11 amino acids. The DNA of the CDR3 is TGCAGCGTTCAGGGGAACTACGAGCAGTACTTC. Translated, it gives CSVQGNYEQYF.

This sequence joins TRBV5-8 and TRBJ2-2, with a tentative D call TRBD2 (5 bases). V was clipped by 4 bases and J by 2 bases, with 15 bases between them. The CDR3 contains 16 residues. Germline loops: CDR1 SGHTS, CDR2 YDEGEE. The CDR3 bases are TGTGCCAGCAGCCCCAGACAACTAGTAAACACCGGGGAGCTGTTTTTT. This translates into CASSPRQLVNTGELFF. The entire variable domain, with the rest obtained from reference TRBV5-8 and TRBJ2-2, is as follows: EAGVTQSPTHLIKTRGQQATLRCSPISGHTSVYWYQQALGLGLQFLLWYDEGEERNRGNFPPRFSGRQFPNYSSELNVNALELEDSALYLCASSPRQLVNTGELFFGEGSRLTVL.

V gene TRBV5-1 combines with J gene TRBJ2-7; 9 bases are a match to TRBD1. V shed 4 bases and J 4 bases; nucleotides not matched to a gene: 12. The CDR3 loop spans 16 amino acids. CDR1 SGHRS and CDR2 YFSETQ come from the germline V gene. The CDR3: CASSLTLQGARYEQYF. The CDR3, as DNA: TGCGCCAGCAGCCTGACACTACAGGGGGCGAGGTACGAGCAGTACTTC. Supplemented by reference TRBV5-1 and TRBJ2-7, the full variable domain reads KAGVTQTPRYLIKTRGQQVTLSCSPISGHRSVSWYQQTPGQGLQFLFEYFSETQRNKGNFPGRFSGRQFSNSRSEMNVSTLELGDSALYLCASSLTLQGARYEQYFGPGTRLTVT.

The J gene is TRBJ1-2, the V gene TRBV5-1, with 10 bases identical to TRBD1. Trimming took 3 bases from V and 4 from J; bases not matched to a gene: 6. Looked up from germline, CDR1 is SGHRS and CDR2 is YFSETQ. This CDR3 has 15 residues. CDR3 residues: CASSYQTGGIYGYTF. CDR3 in DNA: TGCGCCAGCAGCTATCAGACAGGGGGCATCTATGGCTACACCTTC.

The chain couples TRBV5-1 to TRBJ2-2; D is unresolved. Germline values: CDR1 SGHRS, CDR2 YFSETQ. V dropped 4 bases and J dropped 7 bases, with 11 bases sitting between them. The CDR3 consists of 13 residues. CDR3 sequence reads: CASSPSDGGELFF. CDR3 DNA sequence: TGCGCCAGCAGCCCATCAGATGGCGGGGAGCTGTTTTTT.

Comment on this clone: A read error may account for a junction end that differs from germline. The chain joins TRBV2 to TRBJ2-2; weak D call: TRBD1 (6 bases). Per germline, CDR1 SNHLY and CDR2 FYNNEI. The CDR3 is 16 amino acids. For the CDR3, the DNA is TGTGCCAGCACTGAAGGGTTGGGGGCAGGGGCCGGGGAGCTGTTTTTT. Translated, it gives CASTEGLGAGAGELFF.

This clone was observed a few times. The V gene is TRBV4-3, the J gene TRBJ2-3, with TRBD1 matching over 7 bases. V lost 2 bases, J lost 2 bases, and 10 bases stayed unmatched. The CDR3 sequence is 17 residues long. Germline CDR1 is LGHNA and CDR2 is YSLEER. This chain's CDR3 is CASSQTSPGQLTDTQYF. The CDR3 coding sequence is TGCGCCAGCAGCCAAACGTCCCCGGGACAGCTCACAGATACGCAGTATTTT.

A note on this clone: Additional DNA sequences in this sample encode the identical CDR3. The chain carries TRBV7-3 and TRBJ1-1; 7 bases align to TRBD1. CDR3 size: 14 residues. V lost 5 bases to trimming and J lost 1 base; unmatched junction nucleotides: 4. Germline V gene data show CDR1 as SGHTA and CDR2 as FQGTGA. CDR3 residues: CASSLGTANTEAFF. In nucleotides, the CDR3 is TGTGCCAGCAGCCTAGGGACAGCGAACACTGAAGCTTTCTTT.

This clone was observed a few times. The same CDR3 is also encoded by other DNA sequences in this sample. V is TRBV5-6 and J is TRBJ1-2; 8 bases align to TRBD1. Germline V gene sequence: CDR1 SGHDT, CDR2 YYEEEE. The CDR3 runs to 13 residues. J gave up 6 bases and V 4 bases, and 5 bases lay outside the gene matches. DNA of the CDR3: TGTGCCAGCAGCGATACAGGGGGGAATGGCTACACCTTC. It specifies CASSDTGGNGYTF.

This clone turned up a few times. The gene calls are TRBV6-1 and TRBJ2-7; 10 bases align to TRBD1. CDR1 and CDR2 from the germline V gene are MNHNS and SASEGT. Unmatched junction bases numbered 4, after V lost 0 bases and J lost 5 bases. The CDR3 is 15 residues long. The CDR3 DNA sequence: TGTGCCAGCAGTGAAGCGGGGGACAGGGGAGACGAGCAGTACTTC. The encoded protein is CASSEAGDRGDEQYF.

The chain is built from TRBV5-1 and TRBJ1-6; possible D gene TRBD1, 6 bases. The CDR3 is 14 amino acids. Germline CDR1 and CDR2: SGHRS and YFSETQ. Deletions cut 6 bases from V and 9 bases from J, with 16 bases between. The DNA for the CDR3 is TGCGCCAGCACCGTAGGGGGGGGAGGTTCACCCCTCCACTTT. Translation gives CASTVGGGGSPLHF.

This clone was seen a single time. V is TRBV5-1 and J is TRBJ1-1, with no clear D. The germline V and J ends were trimmed by 4 bases and 0 bases, with 10 bases remaining between them. From germline, CDR1 is SGHRS and CDR2 YFSETQ. This CDR3 region has 14 residues. The CDR3 region has the DNA TGCGCCAGCAGCCCTTACCAGGTGAACACTGAAGCTTTCTTT. This encodes CASSPYQVNTEAFF.

CDR3: CASSRAGQQDSPLHF. The CDR3 DNA follows: TGTGCCAGCAGCCGCGCCGGACAGCAGGATTCACCCCTCCACTTT. This chain links TRBV7-2 with TRBJ1-6, with D tentatively TRBD1 (6 bases). The germline CDR1 and CDR2 sequences are SGHTA and FQGNSA. The CDR3 spans 15 residues. V was shortened by 5 bases and J by 8 bases, with 16 bases between the two germline ends.

J is TRBJ1-1 and V is TRBV4-1; D might be TRBD1 (6 bases). The CDR3 runs to 16 residues. Germline V gene lookup returns CDR1 MGHRA and CDR2 YSYEKL. V was shortened by 0 bases and J by 0 bases, with 11 bases between the two germline ends. The CDR3 nucleotides are TGCGCCAGCAGCCAAGACACGGGACATTTGAACACTGAAGCTTTCTTT. Amino acid sequence: CASSQDTGHLNTEAFF.

Notes on this clone: Sequence at one end of the junction differs from germline and may be a read error. The genes are TRBV7-9 and TRBJ2-3, with 13 bases that match TRBD2. The CDR3 loop spans 13 amino acids. Per the germline V gene, CDR1 is SEHNR and CDR2 is FQNEAQ (reference sequence). The CDR3 sequence: CASSPGLAGALSF. The CDR3 DNA reads TGTGCCAGCAGCCCCGGACTAGCGGGGGCCCTTTCTTTT.

Here the CDR3 reads CASSVGQGSTYGYTF. As DNA, the CDR3 is TGTGCCAGCAGCGTGGGACAGGGGTCGACGTATGGCTACACCTTC. The chain carries TRBV9 and TRBJ1-2; 10 bases map to TRBD1. V trimming: 2 bases; J trimming: 5 bases; junction bases outside the gene matches: 6. The V gene's germline CDR1 is SGDLS and CDR2 YYNGEE. The CDR3 length is 15 residues.

The chain joins TRBV6-1 to TRBJ1-4, with 7 nucleotides matching TRBD1. Germline CDR1 reads MNHNS; CDR2 reads SASEGT. The CDR3 runs 17 residues. J lost 8 bases, V lost 3 bases, and 15 bases had no gene match. The CDR3 DNA reads TGTGCCAGCAGTGAGCTGACAGGGCTGCTAGGAGGGGAAAAACTGTTTTTT. It yields the protein CASSELTGLLGGEKLFF.

The rearrangement uses TRBV27 and TRBJ1-2; TRBD1 matches 8 bases. The CDR3 is 14 amino acids. CDR1 MNHEY and CDR2 SMNVEV come from the germline V gene (reference sequence). J was trimmed by 8 bases and V by 2 bases; bases with no gene match: 7. CDR3 in amino acids: CASSLGQGAGGYTF. The CDR3 nucleotides are TGTGCCAGCAGTTTAGGGCAGGGGGCGGGAGGCTACACCTTC.